This TCR beta chain was found in a study of glioma-infiltrating T cells. Germline V gene sequence: CDR1 SEHNR, CDR2 FQNEAQ (reference sequence). Trimming removed 5 bases from V and 6 bases from J, with 16 bases in between. This CDR3 spans 14 amino acids. This clonotype was detected only a few times. Amplification of TCR alpha and beta CDR3 regions from RNA used iRepertoire nested multiplex PCR. A single record per CDR3 protein comes from TCRdb applying MiXCR to the multiplex PCR reads. The sample comprises 300,000 to 450,000 distinct CDR3 sequences, roughly two fifths of which are singletons, and more than 10% rests with the top ten.

The TCR originated in a human donor with low-grade glioma or glioblastoma, undergoing nonglioma brain surgery, or in good health (not recorded which). This chain uses TRBV7-9 with TRBJ1-2, with D uncertain. Sequences were obtained from glioma tissue, nonneoplastic brain tissue, or PBMCs (not recorded which). The DNA of the CDR3 is TGTGCCAGCAGCCCCTGGGCAGTTGAAGATGGCTACACCTTC. As protein: CASSPWAVEDGYTF.